This T cell receptor (beta chain) was identified in a study of human T cells and chemical hapten exposure. About the research overall: Diphenylcyclopropenone was applied weekly to patients' scalps across the roughly 23-week study.

There are 15 residues in the CDR3. V was clipped by 10 bases and J by 4 bases; unmatched bases: 11. Germline loops: CDR1 ENHRY, CDR2 SYGVKD. The time point here: patch test 3, about 24 weeks after DPC sensitization. Treatment: therapeutic diphenylcyclopropenone sensitization with weekly scalp DPC. Researchers sampled blood before each patch test went on. This clonotype was counted only a few times. TCRdb independently ran MiXCR on the RACE reads; one entry per CDR3 protein. The table shows 150,000 to 200,000 distinct CDR3 sequences, with about 25% occurring only once. This specimen was whole blood, taken in connection with sensitization to the hapten diphenylcyclopropenone (DPC). The TCR originated in a woman aged 40-49 years with alopecia areata. Some clones in this sample may be carry-over from other donors' samples. The V gene is TRBV10-3, the J gene TRBJ2-2, with 8 bases matching TRBD2. CDR3 nucleotide sequence: TGTGCCACCCCAGCGGGAGATAGCAGCACCGGGGAGCTGTTTTTT. Protein product: CATPAGDSSTGELFF.